This TCR beta chain was recovered during a study of T cells after yellow fever vaccination. Study results and caveats: Among primary-vaccination clones, most reappeared after the booster, at approximately 97% for CD4 and more than 75% for CD8. Peak timing came faster in the weaker secondary response, day 5 versus 15. Abundant clonotypes from the bulk population could contaminate FACS-sorted repertoires.

One entry per CDR3 protein results from TCRdb running MiXCR on the 5' RACE reads. The sample yields a few hundred thousand distinct CDR3 sequences, 8.5% to 10% seen once. About this clonotype: What it binds is not known.

Per the germline V gene, CDR1 is SGHRS and CDR2 is YFSETQ. The CDR3 loop spans 13 amino acids. Between the trimmed V and J ends, which lost 4 bases and 9 bases, there was a span of 16 bases. The input for sequencing was CD4+ T cells sorted from PBMCs, taken 5 days after the yellow fever booster vaccination. The source of this sequence is a man between 18 and 35 years old who received the YFV17D yellow fever vaccine. V usage is TRBV5-1 and J usage is TRBJ1-1; maybe TRBD1 (5 bases). CDR3 nucleotides: TGCGCCAGCAGCCCTCGCCTTGCAGGGCAAGCTTTCTTT. Its translation is CASSPRLAGQAFF.